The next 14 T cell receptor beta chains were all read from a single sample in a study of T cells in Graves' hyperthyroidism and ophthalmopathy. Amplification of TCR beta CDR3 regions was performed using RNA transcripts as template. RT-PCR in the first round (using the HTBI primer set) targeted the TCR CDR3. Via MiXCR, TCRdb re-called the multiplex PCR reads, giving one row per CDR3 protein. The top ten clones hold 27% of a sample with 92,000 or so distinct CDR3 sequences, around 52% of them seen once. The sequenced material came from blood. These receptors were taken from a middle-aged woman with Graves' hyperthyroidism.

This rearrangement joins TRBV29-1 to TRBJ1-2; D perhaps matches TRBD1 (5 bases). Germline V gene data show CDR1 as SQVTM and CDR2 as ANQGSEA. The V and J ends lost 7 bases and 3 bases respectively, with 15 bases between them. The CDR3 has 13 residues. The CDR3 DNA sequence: TGCAGCGCCGCGGGGGGACGCGACTATGGCTACACCTTC. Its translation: CSAAGGRDYGYTF. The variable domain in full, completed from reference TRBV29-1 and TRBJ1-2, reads SAVISQKPSRDICQRGTSLTIQCQVDSQVTMMFWYRQQPGQSLTLIATANQGSEATYESGFVIDKFPISRPNLTFSTLTVSNMSPEDSSIYLCSAAGGRDYGYTFGSGTRLTVV.

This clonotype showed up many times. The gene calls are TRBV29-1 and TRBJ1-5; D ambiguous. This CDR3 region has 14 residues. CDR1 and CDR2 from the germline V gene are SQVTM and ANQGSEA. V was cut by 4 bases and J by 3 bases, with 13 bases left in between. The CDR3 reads CSVVLGTYNQPQHF. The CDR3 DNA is TGCAGCGTTGTCCTCGGAACCTACAATCAGCCCCAGCATTTT.

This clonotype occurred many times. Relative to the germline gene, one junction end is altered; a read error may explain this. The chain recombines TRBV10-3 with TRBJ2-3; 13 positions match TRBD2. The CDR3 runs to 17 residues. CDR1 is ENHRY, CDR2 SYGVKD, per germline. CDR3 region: CAISADPGLAGPETQYF. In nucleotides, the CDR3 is TGTGCCATCAGTGCGGACCCGGGACTAGCGGGACCAGAAACGCAGTATTTT.

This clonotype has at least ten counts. The DNA of the CDR3 is TGTGCCAGCAGCCAACCGGGATTGGGCGCCTACGAGCAGTACTTC. The encoded protein is CASSQPGLGAYEQYF. This sequence joins TRBV14 and TRBJ2-7; D might be TRBD2 (5 bases). The CDR3 is 15 residues long. Germline lookup yields CDR1 SGHDN and CDR2 FVKESK. The V end lost 2 bases, the J end lost 2 bases, and 13 bases lay between the germline ends.

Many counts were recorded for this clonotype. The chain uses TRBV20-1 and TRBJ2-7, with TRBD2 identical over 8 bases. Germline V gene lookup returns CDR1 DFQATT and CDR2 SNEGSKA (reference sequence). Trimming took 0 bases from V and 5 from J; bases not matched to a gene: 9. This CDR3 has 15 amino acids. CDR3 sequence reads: CSARDQAGGRHEQYF. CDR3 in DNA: TGCAGTGCTAGAGATCAGGCGGGAGGTAGGCACGAGCAGTACTTC.

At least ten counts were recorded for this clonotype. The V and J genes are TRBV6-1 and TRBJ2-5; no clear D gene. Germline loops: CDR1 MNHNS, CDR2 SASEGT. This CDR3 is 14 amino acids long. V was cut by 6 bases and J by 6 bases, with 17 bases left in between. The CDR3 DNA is TGTGCCAGCAGCAAAAACACATTGACCAAGACCCAGTACTTC. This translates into CASSKNTLTKTQYF.

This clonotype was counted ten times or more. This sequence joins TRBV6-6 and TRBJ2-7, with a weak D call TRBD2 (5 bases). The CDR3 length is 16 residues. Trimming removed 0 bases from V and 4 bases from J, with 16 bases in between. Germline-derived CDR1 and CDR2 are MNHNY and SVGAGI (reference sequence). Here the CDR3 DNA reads TGTGCCAGCAGTTACTCCCCGGGGATAGTGGCTTACGAGCAGTACTTC. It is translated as CASSYSPGIVAYEQYF.

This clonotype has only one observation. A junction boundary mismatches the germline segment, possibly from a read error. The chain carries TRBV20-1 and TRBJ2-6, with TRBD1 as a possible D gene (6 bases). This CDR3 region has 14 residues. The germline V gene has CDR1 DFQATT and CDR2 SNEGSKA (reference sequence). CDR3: CSARDPAQGRTEAF. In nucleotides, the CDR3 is TGCAGTGCTAGAGATCCCGCACAGGGTAGGACTGAAGCTTTC.

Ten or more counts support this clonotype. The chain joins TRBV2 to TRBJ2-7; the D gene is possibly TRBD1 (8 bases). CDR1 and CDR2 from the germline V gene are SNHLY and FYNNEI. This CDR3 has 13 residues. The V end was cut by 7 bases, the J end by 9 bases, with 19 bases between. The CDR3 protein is CASTVQQGGAQYF. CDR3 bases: TGTGCCAGCACCGTCCAACAGGGGGGGGCGCAGTACTTC.

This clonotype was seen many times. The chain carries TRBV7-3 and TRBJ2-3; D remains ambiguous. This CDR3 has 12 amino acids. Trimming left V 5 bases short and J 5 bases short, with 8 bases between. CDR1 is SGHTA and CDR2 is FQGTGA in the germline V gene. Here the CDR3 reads CASSIFGDTQYF. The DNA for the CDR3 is TGTGCCAGCAGCATATTTGGAGATACGCAGTATTTT.

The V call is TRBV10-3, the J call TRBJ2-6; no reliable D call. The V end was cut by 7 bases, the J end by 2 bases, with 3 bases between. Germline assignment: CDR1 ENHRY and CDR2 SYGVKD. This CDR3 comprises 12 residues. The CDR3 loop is CAITPGANVLTF. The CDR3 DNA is TGTGCCATCACCCCTGGGGCCAACGTCCTGACTTTC.

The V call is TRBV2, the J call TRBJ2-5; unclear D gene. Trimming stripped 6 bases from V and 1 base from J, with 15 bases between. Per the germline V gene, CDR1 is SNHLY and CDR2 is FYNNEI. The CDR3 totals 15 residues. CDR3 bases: TGTGCCAGCAGCGCCGAATGGGTAGTCCAAGAGACCCAGTACTTC. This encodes CASSAEWVVQETQYF.

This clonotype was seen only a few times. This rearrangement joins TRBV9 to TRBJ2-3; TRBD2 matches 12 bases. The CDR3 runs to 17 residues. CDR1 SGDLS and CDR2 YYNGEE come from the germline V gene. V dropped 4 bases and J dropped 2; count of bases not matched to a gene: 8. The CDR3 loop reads CASSSLGLAGSTDTQYF. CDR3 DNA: TGTGCCAGCAGCTCCCTCGGACTAGCGGGATCCACAGATACGCAGTATTTT.

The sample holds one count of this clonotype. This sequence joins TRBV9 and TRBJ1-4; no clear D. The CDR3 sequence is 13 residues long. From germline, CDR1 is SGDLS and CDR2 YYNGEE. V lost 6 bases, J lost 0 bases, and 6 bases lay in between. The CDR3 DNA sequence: TGTGCCAGCACCGGACCAACTAATGAAAAACTGTTTTTT. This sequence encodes CASTGPTNEKLFF. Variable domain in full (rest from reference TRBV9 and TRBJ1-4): DSGVTQTPKHLITATGQRVTLRCSPRSGDLSVYWYQQSLDQGLQFLIQYYNGEERAKGNILERFSAQQFPDLHSELNLSSLELGDSALYFCASTGPTNEKLFFGSGTQLSVL.